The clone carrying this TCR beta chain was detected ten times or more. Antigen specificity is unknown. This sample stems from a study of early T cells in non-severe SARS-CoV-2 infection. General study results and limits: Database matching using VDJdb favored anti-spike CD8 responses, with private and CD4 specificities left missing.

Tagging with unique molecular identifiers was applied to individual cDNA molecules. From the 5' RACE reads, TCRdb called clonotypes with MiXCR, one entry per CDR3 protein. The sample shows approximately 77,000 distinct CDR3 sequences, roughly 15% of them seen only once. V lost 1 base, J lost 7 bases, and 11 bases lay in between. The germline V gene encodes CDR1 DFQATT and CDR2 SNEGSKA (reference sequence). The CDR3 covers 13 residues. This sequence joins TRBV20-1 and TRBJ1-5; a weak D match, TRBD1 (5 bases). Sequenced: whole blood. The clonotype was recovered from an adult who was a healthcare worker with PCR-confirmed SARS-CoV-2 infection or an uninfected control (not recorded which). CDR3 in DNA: TGCAGTGCTAGAGGTATGAACAGGCAGCCCCAGCATTTT. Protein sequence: CSARGMNRQPQHF.